This TCR beta chain appears in the sequencing data of a study of T cell responses to AZD1222 COVID-19 vaccine. Study background: Second-dose intervals near 4 or 12 weeks were combined. Study-level findings and limits: Repertoires were sampled only after the peak T cell response. Among spike-specific TCRs, nearly half reportedly target unmutated variant regions. Seropositive AZD1222 recipients at baseline numbered only 6 or 7.

A word on this clone: The antigen is undetermined.

Sequencing was performed with immunoSEQ multiplex PCR; in TCRdb, only in-frame clones are kept and a portion is missing. The sample carries fewer than 110,000 clones, 80% to 90% recorded once. This CDR3 is 12 amino acids long. V was pared by 4 bases and J by 10 bases, with 5 bases of the junction left unmatched. Germline CDR1 reads LNHDA; CDR2 reads SQIVND (reference sequence). The source material was peripheral blood, sampled on day 0 of AZD1222 vaccination. J is TRBJ2-7 and V is TRBV19; 9 bases fit TRBD1. This clonotype was obtained from an adult in good health. The CDR3 region is CASSSGQGPQYF. Here the CDR3 DNA reads TGTGCCAGTAGTAGCGGACAGGGGCCCCAGTACTTC.